This entry lists 8 T cell receptor beta chains sequenced from one sample in a study of OX40 agonist ivuxolimab in advanced cancers. Assay: immunoSEQ multiplex PCR; the TCRdb copy retains only in-frame clones and omits some. The table lists about 60,000 clones, around four fifths of them singletons. The input for sequencing was CD4+ or CD8+ T cells sorted from blood, taken in a trial of the OX40 agonist ivuxolimab. The receptors shown here come from an adult with an advanced solid tumor such as melanoma, head and neck, liver or kidney cancer.

The chain employs TRBV19 and TRBJ2-3; tentative D call: TRBD1 (6 bases). In germline, CDR1 is LNHDA, CDR2 SQIVND (reference sequence). The CDR3 has 14 residues. With 3 bases removed from V and 0 bases from J, the gap between germline ends came to 7 bases. In nucleotides, the CDR3 is TGTGCCAGTAGTATGGGGGCTAGCACAGATACGCAGTATTTT. Residues: CASSMGASTDTQYF.

The rearrangement uses TRBV5-8 and TRBJ2-2; D gene uncertain. V shed 1 base and J shed 4 bases, with 5 bases lying between them. From germline, CDR1 is SGHTS and CDR2 YDEGEE. CDR3 size: 13 residues. The CDR3, as DNA: TGTGCCAGCAGCTTGACAGCCACCGGGGAGCTGTTTTTT. Translated, it gives CASSLTATGELFF.

This clone was observed a few times. The chain employs TRBV30 and TRBJ1-1; D not resolved. Per the germline V gene, CDR1 is GTSNPN and CDR2 is SVGIG (reference sequence). Trimming took off 3 bases at V and 11 bases at J, with 13 bases between the two ends. The length of the CDR3 is 11 residues. The CDR3: CAWRYGFDAFF. CDR3 DNA: TGTGCCTGGAGGTACGGCTTTGATGCTTTCTTT.

This clone came up once. CDR3 region: CASSKRTGEGNTIYF. CDR3 bases: TGCGCCAGCAGTAAAAGGACAGGGGAGGGAAACACCATATATTTT. The gene calls are TRBV5-1 and TRBJ1-3, with 9 bases that match TRBD1. Germline V lookup: CDR1 SGHRS, CDR2 YFSETQ. V shed 5 bases, J shed 4 bases, and the junction held 7 bases outside the gene matches. The CDR3 is 15 amino acids.

V is TRBV6-1 and J is TRBJ1-5, with D possibly TRBD1 on 5 matching bases. The CDR3 runs 15 residues. Deletions cut 3 bases from V and 1 base from J, with 10 bases between. Germline values: CDR1 MNHNS, CDR2 SASEGT. This chain's CDR3 is CASSDQGVSNQPQHF. The CDR3 bases are TGTGCCAGCAGTGACCAGGGTGTAAGCAATCAGCCCCAGCATTTT.

V gene TRBV6-5 combines with J gene TRBJ2-3; 9 bases map to TRBD1. V lost 0 bases and J lost 6; bases outside the gene matches: 4. Germline V CDR1 and CDR2: MNHEY, SVGAGI. The CDR3 is 15 residues long. CDR3 loop: CASSYSGQGGDTQYF. In nucleotides, the CDR3 is TGTGCCAGCAGTTACTCGGGACAGGGAGGGGATACGCAGTATTTT.

V gene TRBV29-1 combines with J gene TRBJ2-7, with D uncertain. The germline V gene encodes CDR1 SQVTM and CDR2 ANQGSEA. This CDR3 region has 13 residues. V lost 3 bases and J 6 bases, leaving 15 bases between the germline ends. The CDR3 DNA reads as TGCAGCGTTGATGGACCCGATTTGGGCGAGCAGTACTTC. Translation: CSVDGPDLGEQYF.

This clone was seen once. V is TRBV30 and J is TRBJ2-1; D is undetermined. In germline, CDR1 is GTSNPN, CDR2 SVGIG (reference sequence). V shed 3 bases and J shed 2 bases, with 11 bases lying between them. CDR3 length: 14 amino acids. The CDR3 protein is CAWRYRGTYNEQFF. The CDR3 region has the DNA TGTGCCTGGAGATACCGTGGAACCTACAATGAGCAGTTCTTC.